These T cell receptor beta chains were read from a single sample in a study of a mutant IDH1 vaccine in newly diagnosed glioma. Antigens for these TCRs are unknown. Some clones are missing from TCRdb's copy, which holds only in-frame ones; the method was immunoSEQ multiplex PCR. The data show roughly 34,000 clones, approximately 92% seen once. Specimen: PBMCs, collected from a glioma patient whose treatment included an IDH1 peptide vaccine. The receptor set was obtained from a woman aged 40 to 50 with glioma. The CDR3 runs from the conserved cysteine through the conserved F or W. A D gene is named only where the DNA matches it firmly. A clone size is listed for some rows: how often the clone was seen (once, few, many), or a class if it is expanded.

D gene,V gene,clone size,J gene,CDR3 DNA,CDR3 protein
.,TRBV4-1,.,TRBJ2-2,TGCGCCAGCGGGGTTTGGGACACCGGGGAGCTGTTTTTT,CASGVWDTGELFF
TRBD1,TRBV13,.,TRBJ1-1,TGTGCCAGCAGCTTGAGGGGGCTGAACACTGAAGCTTTCTTT,CASSLRGLNTEAFF
.,TRBV15,.,TRBJ2-7,TGTGCCACCAGCAGAGATCGAGAATGGTCCCAAAGGGGCGAGCAGTACTTC,CATSRDREWSQRGEQYF
TRBD1,TRBV2,.,TRBJ1-5,TGTGCCAGCAGTGGGGGGGACAGAAATCAGCCCCAGCATTTT,CASSGGDRNQPQHF
.,TRBV5-1,.,TRBJ2-6,TGCGCCAGCAGCTACCAAGGACCCGCCTCTGGGGCCAACGTCCTGACTTTC,CASSYQGPASGANVLTF
.,TRBV6-5,.,TRBJ1-4,TGTGCCAGCAGTTACTCGATCGGCGCAACTAATGAAAAACTGTTTTTT,CASSYSIGATNEKLFF
.,TRBV27,.,TRBJ1-4,TGTGCCAGCAGTATAACCGGGACAAGTGAAAAACTGTTTTTT,CASSITGTSEKLFF
TRBD2,TRBV19,.,TRBJ2-2,TGTGCCAGTAGTATCTTGTTCCGTTCCGGGGGGTTTCCCGGGGAGCTGTTTTTT,CASSILFRSGGFPGELFF
TRBD2,TRBV30,.,TRBJ2-7,TGTGCCTGGGGTAGCGGGGATAATGAGCAGTACTTC,CAWGSGDNEQYF
TRBD2,TRBV7-8,.,TRBJ2-1,TGTGCCAGCAGCTTAGGTCCCGCGGGAGATGAGCAGTTCTTC,CASSLGPAGDEQFF
.,TRBV18,.,TRBJ1-1,TGTGCCAGCTCACCAGGTGGTAACACTGAAGCTTTCTTT,CASSPGGNTEAFF
.,TRBV13,.,TRBJ1-1,TGTGCCAGCAGCTTAGGTGTGGGCACTGAAGCTTTCTTT,CASSLGVGTEAFF
.,TRBV6-1,.,TRBJ1-1,TGTGCCAGCAGTGATCAGGGTGAAGCTTTCTTT,CASSDQGEAFF
.,TRBV18,.,TRBJ2-2,TGTGCCAGCTCACCACGCAGTGACAACGGGGAGCTGTTTTTT,CASSPRSDNGELFF
TRBD2,TRBV4-1,.,TRBJ2-5,TGCGCCAGCAGCCAAGACCCTTCCTTGAGCGGGAGGAGGGGAGAGACCCAGTACTTC,CASSQDPSLSGRRGETQYF
.,TRBV5-5,.,TRBJ2-5,TGTGCCAGCAGCTTGGAGACAGCGAGGGCAGAGACCCAGTACTTC,CASSLETARAETQYF
TRBD1,TRBV5-1,.,TRBJ2-2,TGCGCCAGCAGCTTGGGTGCTAGGGGGCAAGCCGGGGAGCTGTTTTTT,CASSLGARGQAGELFF
.,TRBV5-1,.,TRBJ1-1,TGCGCCAGCAGCTTGACGGGGAACACTGAAGCTTTCTTT,CASSLTGNTEAFF
TRBD1,TRBV7-8,once,TRBJ1-1,TGTGCCAGCAGCTTAGCGCGTATCTCAGGGGGAGTTAGTGGTGGGACTGAAGCTTTCTTT,CASSLARISGGVSGGTEAFF
TRBD2,TRBV5-3,.,TRBJ2-7,TGTGCCAGAAGCCCCGAGGGGCTCGGCGGGGGGGGCTCCTACGAGCAGTACTTC,CARSPEGLGGGGSYEQYF
.,TRBV6-6,.,TRBJ1-5,TGTGCCAGCAGTATACATACAGGGAGCAATCAGCCCCAGCATTTT,CASSIHTGSNQPQHF
.,TRBV4-3,.,TRBJ1-4,TGCGCCAGCAGCCATTCCGGGGGCGTTAGAGAAAAACTGTTTTTT,CASSHSGGVREKLFF
.,TRBV9,.,TRBJ1-2,TGTGCCAGCAGCGGAGGGATCGATGATGGCTACACCTTC,CASSGGIDDGYTF
.,TRBV6-6,once,TRBJ1-1,TGTGCCAGCAGTTACTCCCCGAGTGGGGATGAAGCTTTCTTT,CASSYSPSGDEAFF
.,TRBV19,few,TRBJ1-5,TGTGCCAGTAGTATAGGTGATCAGCCCCAGCATTTT,CASSIGDQPQHF
TRBD1,TRBV5-1,few,TRBJ1-3,TGCGCCAGCAGCTCAGGGCCCACCGGGACAGCGATCAGCAGGGACACCATATATTTT,CASSSGPTGTAISRDTIYF
.,TRBV21-1,once,TRBJ1-2,TGTGCCAGCAGCAAAGTAAACAGGGGGCCATGTAACTATGGCTACACCTTC,CASSKVNRGPCNYGYTF
.,TRBV6-5,.,TRBJ1-2,TGTGCCAGCAGTAAATTCTGGAGGGCGCATAATGGCTACACCTTC,CASSKFWRAHNGYTF
.,TRBV5-1,.,TRBJ2-2,TGCGCCAGCAGCCAGGCCAGAGGGAGCCTGAACACCGGGGAGCTGTTTTTT,CASSQARGSLNTGELFF
.,TRBV14,.,TRBJ1-2,TGTGCCAGCAGCCAAGAACTCGGGCAGTCGGGCTACACCTTC,CASSQELGQSGYTF
.,TRBV14,.,TRBJ1-1,TGTGCCAGCAGCCAAGATCAGACTCGATACACTGAAGCTTTCTTT,CASSQDQTRYTEAFF
.,TRBV5-1,.,TRBJ1-2,TGCGCCAGCAGCTTGACGGGGACGGGCGGCTACACCTTC,CASSLTGTGGYTF
.,TRBV27,.,TRBJ1-2,TGTGCCAGCAGGCCCGACAGGATAGCTAACTATGGCTACACCTTC,CASRPDRIANYGYTF
.,TRBV5-1,.,TRBJ1-3,TGCGCCAGCAGCCCTACAGGGATGGGAAACACCATATATTTT,CASSPTGMGNTIYF
.,TRBV5-1,.,TRBJ1-1,TGCGCCAGCAGCCCCGGGACATTCAACACTGAAGCTTTCTTT,CASSPGTFNTEAFF